This T cell receptor beta chain was sequenced in a study of tumor-infiltrating lymphocytes in primary liver carcinoma. Germline V gives CDR1 MDHEN, CDR2 SYDVKM. This CDR3 contains 15 residues. From roughly 0.55 ug of total RNA, TCR beta-specific cDNA was reverse-transcribed using a constant-region primer. Employing slightly modified ARM-PCR, three nested multiplex PCR rounds were run, and these gave rise to the TCR beta libraries. It was with TRBV1-TRBV30 forward primers and a C-beta reverse primer that the first two PCR rounds were run, at about 9 cycles each. TCRdb processed the multiplex PCR reads anew with MiXCR; each CDR3 protein has one entry. The profile shows 300,000 to 400,000 distinct CDR3 sequences, approximately 65% of them singletons. Blood RNA was derived from unsorted whole blood, and germline DNA was extracted too. The patients, who had chronic HBV infection, were treatment-naive (untreated).

Points on this clonotype: A clone one base away is much larger, so this may be a read error.

This receptor was obtained from a man in his forties with primary liver carcinoma and hepatitis B virus infection. The specimen sequenced was peripheral blood. V and J are TRBV28 and TRBJ1-3, with D perhaps matching TRBD1 (6 bases). The CDR3 region has the DNA TGTGCCAGCAGCCCTTTGACAGGAACTGGAAACGCCATATATTTT. It yields the protein CASSPLTGTGNAIYF. The full variable domain, completed using reference TRBV28 and TRBJ1-3, is DVKVTQSSRYLVKRTGEKVFLECVQDMDHENMFWYRQDPGLGLRLIYFSYDVKMKEKGDIPEGYSVSREKKERFSLILESASTNQTSMYLCASSPLTGTGNAIYFGEGSWLTVV.